Listed here are 32 T cell receptor beta chains from one sample, sequenced in a study of HIV-infected patients and healthy controls (dated by TCRdb to the mid-2010s). The method behind the library was 5' RACE. The listed sequencing device is Illumina MiSeq. Reverse transcription of 500 ng RNA was performed with SuperScript III using primers directed against the alpha and beta constant regions. Separate alpha and beta chain libraries were generated by chain-specific third strand synthesis with multiplexing indices. Using fastp trimming at Q25 and MiXCR clonotype assembly, TCRdb reanalyzed the public sequencing data and kept in-frame beta chains. One record per CDR3 amino acid sequence lists the most common genes and DNA. This sample lists 7,500 or so distinct CDR3 sequences; more than 8.5% were detected once. The ten largest clones capture approximately 22% of the sample. Whole blood was used without fractionating the cells, so the repertoire represented all peripheral T cells without sorting.

The input for sequencing was blood, taken before antiretroviral therapy. Receptor source: an adult with HIV infection.

This clonotype occurred many times. The gene calls are TRBV19 and TRBJ2-1; 13 nucleotides agree with TRBD2. CDR1 is LNHDA and CDR2 is SQIVND in the germline V gene (reference sequence). CDR3 size: 16 residues. The J segment lost 8 bases and the V segment lost 5 bases, leaving 9 bases of the junction unmatched. DNA of the CDR3: TGTGCCAGTAGTTTTCGGACTAGCGGGAGTCCGGATGAGCAGTTCTTC. Its translation: CASSFRTSGSPDEQFF.

This clonotype was counted at least ten times. This chain links TRBV28 with TRBJ1-6; D remains unclear. Germline CDR1 MDHEN, CDR2 SYDVKM. V lost 5 bases to trimming and J lost 11 bases, with 13 bases between them. There are 13 residues in the CDR3. CDR3 in amino acids: CASSPRTFPPLHF. DNA for the CDR3: TGTGCCAGCAGTCCAAGGACCTTTCCACCCCTCCACTTT.

This clonotype has at least ten counts. V and J are TRBV2 and TRBJ1-2; D gene ambiguous. CDR3 length: 14 residues. Germline loops: CDR1 SNHLY, CDR2 FYNNEI. Between the trimmed V and J ends, which lost 4 bases and 5 bases, there was a span of 14 bases. The CDR3 spells CASSVMSELYGYTF. The CDR3 coding sequence is TGTGCCAGCAGTGTGATGTCAGAGCTTTATGGCTACACCTTC.

This clonotype was counted at least ten times. The rearrangement links TRBV28 to TRBJ2-7; perhaps TRBD2 as D (5 bases). CDR3 size: 14 residues. CDR1 and CDR2 from the germline V gene are MDHEN and SYDVKM. V was shortened by 3 bases and J by 5 bases, with 14 bases between the two germline ends. CDR3 DNA sequence: TGTGCCAGCAGTTTGGGTAGCGTTGGGGACGAGCAGTACTTC. Amino acid sequence: CASSLGSVGDEQYF. The full variable domain, completed using reference TRBV28 and TRBJ2-7, is DVKVTQSSRYLVKRTGEKVFLECVQDMDHENMFWYRQDPGLGLRLIYFSYDVKMKEKGDIPEGYSVSREKKERFSLILESASTNQTSMYLCASSLGSVGDEQYFGPGTRLTVT.

This clonotype was seen only a few times. This chain connects TRBV5-1 to TRBJ1-4; D possibly corresponds to TRBD1 (5 bases). V lost 4 bases and J 8 bases, leaving 21 bases between the germline ends. Looked up from germline, CDR1 is SGHRS and CDR2 is YFSETQ. The CDR3 consists of 16 residues. CDR3 residues: CASSPVQGSKLEKLFF. The CDR3 DNA follows: TGCGCCAGCAGCCCGGTCCAGGGATCGAAACTCGAAAAACTGTTTTTT.

The chain is built from TRBV4-1 and TRBJ2-7, with a weak D call TRBD1 (6 bases). The CDR3 runs 14 residues. Trimming left V 3 bases short and J 5 bases short, with 14 bases between. CDR1 is MGHRA, CDR2 YSYEKL, per germline. The CDR3 loop reads CASSHPDSWDEQYF. The DNA of the CDR3 is TGCGCCAGCAGCCACCCGGACAGCTGGGACGAGCAGTACTTC.

The table lists this clonotype with a few counts. The CDR3 here is CASSSTPDNEQFF. In DNA, the CDR3 is TGTGCCAGCAGCTCTACCCCCGACAATGAGCAGTTCTTC. The rearrangement links TRBV7-2 to TRBJ2-1, with no clear D. CDR3 length: 13 amino acids. V lost 4 bases and J lost 5, with 9 bases in between. Germline V gives CDR1 SGHTA, CDR2 FQGNSA.

This clonotype was found many times. The chain uses TRBV12-3 or TRBV12-4 and TRBJ2-3; D is undetermined. CDR3 size: 11 residues. The V end lost 8 bases, the J end lost 4 bases, and 7 bases lay between the germline ends. The CDR3 region is CASSLADTQYF. For the CDR3, the DNA is TGTGCCAGCTCCTTGGCAGATACGCAGTATTTT.

This clonotype was counted at least ten times. The chain has TRBV12-3 or TRBV12-4 and TRBJ2-1; TRBD2 might be the D (6 bases). Trimming took off 7 bases at V and 0 bases at J, with 28 bases between the two ends. The CDR3 is made up of 20 amino acids. CDR3 loop: CASTNTKTGSGSSSYNEQFF. CDR3 nucleotides: TGTGCCAGCACCAACACTAAAACCGGTAGCGGCTCGAGCTCCTACAATGAGCAGTTCTTC.

The gene calls are TRBV2 and TRBJ2-1; possible D gene TRBD1, 5 bases. The germline CDR1 and CDR2 sequences are SNHLY and FYNNEI. This CDR3 region has 14 residues. With 2 bases removed from V and 10 bases from J, the gap between germline ends came to 15 bases. DNA for the CDR3: TGTGCCAGCAGTGAAATATCACAGGCCAGGGAGCAGTTCTTC. Amino acid sequence: CASSEISQAREQFF.

Judged by abundance, this clonotype is medium-sized. The chain links TRBV2 to TRBJ2-1; D is perhaps TRBD2 (6 bases). Trimming removed 8 bases from V and 0 bases from J, with 11 bases in between. The germline V gene encodes CDR1 SNHLY and CDR2 FYNNEI. The CDR3 loop spans 14 amino acids. The chain's CDR3 is CASGGASSYNEQFF. The DNA of the CDR3 is TGTGCCAGCGGCGGGGCGAGCTCCTACAATGAGCAGTTCTTC.

The V and J genes are TRBV7-6 and TRBJ2-3; 7 bases are a match to TRBD2. The V gene end was trimmed by 9 bases and the J gene end by 1 base; junction bases not matched to a gene: 7. The CDR3 has 14 residues. Germline values: CDR1 SGHVS, CDR2 FNYEAQ. The CDR3 DNA is TGTGCCAGTGGGGAGGGCTGGGGCACAGATACGCAGTATTTT. This gives the protein CASGEGWGTDTQYF.

This clonotype was seen many times. V is TRBV6-1 and J is TRBJ2-1, with 8 bases fitting TRBD2. Trimming cost V 3 bases and J 6 bases; bases outside gene matches: 13. The CDR3 consists of 17 residues. The V gene's germline CDR1 is MNHNS and CDR2 SASEGT. The DNA for the CDR3 is TGTGCCAGCAGTGAGGAACTTGCGGGAGGAAGAGGCAATGAGCAGTTCTTC. It specifies CASSEELAGGRGNEQFF.

The sample holds many counts of this clonotype. CDR3 protein: CSVRGLAGKISTDTQYF. The DNA for the CDR3 is TGCAGTGTTAGAGGACTAGCGGGAAAGATTAGCACAGATACGCAGTATTTT. The chain uses TRBV29-1 and TRBJ2-3, with 12 nucleotides matching TRBD2. CDR3 length equals 17 residues. From germline, CDR1 is SQVTM and CDR2 ANQGSEA.

This clonotype was observed many times. J is TRBJ2-7 and V is TRBV19; 9 nucleotides agree with TRBD1. CDR3 length: 16 amino acids. In germline, CDR1 is LNHDA, CDR2 SQIVND (reference sequence). The V segment lost 3 bases and the J segment 5 bases; nucleotides outside the gene matches: 11. In DNA form, the CDR3 reads TGTGCCAGTAGTATCTCCCTAACAGGGGGCAGGAACGAGCAGTACTTC. This gives the protein CASSISLTGGRNEQYF.

This clonotype was counted at least ten times. CDR3 sequence reads: CASSLAPLSGLSVRQETQYF. CDR3 bases: TGTGCCAGCAGCTTAGCGCCCCTTTCCGGGTTGAGCGTCCGCCAAGAGACCCAGTACTTC. V usage is TRBV7-9 and J usage is TRBJ2-5, with no clear D. Per germline, CDR1 SEHNR and CDR2 FQNEAQ (reference sequence). Trimming stripped 0 bases from V and 1 base from J, with 24 bases between. The CDR3 contains 20 residues.

This clonotype was observed many times. The chain carries TRBV28 and TRBJ2-3; TRBD2 might be the D (5 bases). The CDR3 runs to 14 residues. The V end lost 3 bases, the J end lost 5 bases, and 12 bases lay between the germline ends. Germline V gene data show CDR1 as MDHEN and CDR2 as SYDVKM. CDR3 nucleotides: TGTGCCAGCAGTTTGGTGGCTAGCTTAGATACGCAGTATTTT. It is translated as CASSLVASLDTQYF.

This clonotype was counted many times. This chain joins TRBV12-3 or TRBV12-4 and TRBJ1-1; 7 positions agree with TRBD1. This CDR3 is 13 amino acids long. The V gene end was trimmed by 5 bases and the J gene end by 4 bases; junction bases not matched to a gene: 4. Here the CDR3 DNA reads TGTGCCAGCAGTCTCAGGGGGTTCACTGAAGCTTTCTTT. It specifies CASSLRGFTEAFF.

This clonotype was observed many times. This chain joins TRBV12-3 or TRBV12-4 and TRBJ2-5; D not certain. The CDR3 covers 15 residues. The ends were cut back, 6 bases at V and 5 bases at J, with 19 bases in the middle. The CDR3 is CASSPKVGGVETQYF. Here the CDR3 DNA reads TGTGCCAGCAGCCCTAAGGTCGGTGGGGTTGAGACCCAGTACTTC.

This clonotype appeared many times. J is TRBJ2-1 and V is TRBV5-1; D gene uncertain. Germline V gene sequence: CDR1 SGHRS, CDR2 YFSETQ. CDR3 size: 14 residues. Trimming cost V 0 bases and J 7 bases, with 11 bases left between them. The CDR3 reads CASSLDPNVNEQFF. The CDR3 DNA is TGCGCCAGCAGCTTGGATCCTAATGTAAATGAGCAGTTCTTC.

By sample share, this clonotype is large. V usage is TRBV27 and J usage is TRBJ2-1; tentatively, D is TRBD1 or TRBD2 (5 bases each). This CDR3 contains 14 residues. Germline CDR1 MNHEY, CDR2 SMNVEV (reference sequence). V lost 6 bases and J 2 bases, leaving 11 bases between the germline ends. The CDR3 coding sequence is TGTGCCAGCAGCCGGGACGGTGCCTACAATGAGCAGTTCTTC. Residues: CASSRDGAYNEQFF.

By frequency in the sample, this clonotype is medium-sized. The CDR3 loop reads CASSLALLAGTYEQYF. The CDR3 DNA reads TGTGCCAGCAGCTTAGCCTTACTAGCGGGGACCTACGAGCAGTACTTC. The gene calls are TRBV7-6 and TRBJ2-7; TRBD2 matches 10 bases. Trimming cost V 0 bases and J 2 bases; bases outside gene matches: 4. The CDR3 covers 16 residues. Germline loops: CDR1 SGHVS, CDR2 FNYEAQ.

This clonotype was observed many times. The rearrangement uses TRBV9 and TRBJ1-2, with 8 nucleotides matching TRBD1. The CDR3 consists of 14 residues. Trimming cost V 5 bases and J 4 bases; bases outside gene matches: 7. Germline CDR1 reads SGDLS; CDR2 reads YYNGEE. CDR3 region: CASSAGGVSYGYTF. The DNA for the CDR3 is TGTGCCAGCAGTGCAGGGGGCGTCTCCTATGGCTACACCTTC.

J is TRBJ2-3 and V is TRBV15; 12 nucleotides agree with TRBD2. This CDR3 comprises 16 residues. Germline CDR1 reads LNHNV; CDR2 reads YYDKDF (reference sequence). V shed 0 bases and J 6 bases; nucleotides not matched to a gene: 4. CDR3 region: CATSRELAGGGDTQYF. The DNA for the CDR3 is TGTGCCACCAGCAGAGAACTAGCGGGAGGTGGTGATACGCAGTATTTT.

The chain employs TRBV29-1 and TRBJ2-1; D unresolved. The CDR3 is made up of 13 amino acids. CDR1 is SQVTM and CDR2 is ANQGSEA in the germline V gene. Trimming cost V 1 base and J 5 bases, with 9 bases left between them. The CDR3 nucleotides read TGCAGCGTTGAAGGAGCCTATCACAATGAGCAGTTCTTC. This encodes CSVEGAYHNEQFF.

CDR3 residues: CASSRPGPLGSEQFF. The DNA for the CDR3 is TGCGCCAGCAGCCGTCCGGGACCCCTCGGTTCTGAGCAGTTCTTC. The rearrangement joins TRBV4-1 to TRBJ2-1, with D perhaps matching TRBD1 or TRBD2 (5 bases each). CDR3 size: 15 residues. V lost 4 bases and J 9 bases, leaving 19 bases between the germline ends. Germline V CDR1 and CDR2: MGHRA, YSYEKL.

At least ten counts were recorded for this clonotype. This rearrangement joins TRBV11-2 to TRBJ2-5; 7 nucleotides agree with TRBD1. V was pared by 3 bases and J by 4 bases, with 5 bases of the junction left unmatched. CDR3 size: 14 residues. Germline V gives CDR1 SGHAT, CDR2 FQNNGV. CDR3: CASSFSQGRETQYF. CDR3 bases: TGTGCCAGCAGCTTCTCACAGGGGAGAGAGACCCAGTACTTC.

This clonotype was seen ten or more times. The chain carries TRBV5-6 and TRBJ2-7, with 9 nucleotides matching TRBD1. V was pared by 4 bases and J by 5 bases, with 7 bases of the junction left unmatched. CDR1 and CDR2 (germline): SGHDT, YYEEEE. The CDR3 runs 14 residues. The CDR3 nucleotides are TGTGCCAGCAGCAACCGGGACAGGGTCCACGAGCAGTACTTC. This sequence encodes CASSNRDRVHEQYF. The full variable domain, with the rest looked up from reference TRBV5-6 and TRBJ2-7, is DAGVTQSPTHLIKTRGQQVTLRCSPKSGHDTVSWYQQALGQGPQFIFQYYEEEERQRGNFPDRFSGHQFPNYSSELNVNALLLGDSALYLCASSNRDRVHEQYFGPGTRLTVT.

This clonotype turned up a few times. This may come from a read error, since a much larger clone is one base off. The chain uses TRBV4-2 and TRBJ2-4; D perhaps matches TRBD2 (6 bases). This CDR3 contains 15 residues. CDR1 is LGHNA, CDR2 YNFKEQ, per germline. Written as DNA, the CDR3 is TGTTCCAGCAGCCAAGTTCTGGGGGGTCAAAACATTCAGTACTTC. Amino acids: CSSSQVLGGQNIQYF.

Ten or more counts support this clonotype. The CDR3 DNA reads TGCAGTGCTAGAGCGAGGAGCAGGGGGAAAACTGAAGCTTTCTTT. Its translation: CSARARSRGKTEAFF. The gene calls are TRBV20-1 and TRBJ1-1, with 7 bases aligning to TRBD1. The germline V gene has CDR1 DFQATT and CDR2 SNEGSKA (reference sequence). CDR3 length: 15 residues. With 1 base clipped from V and 5 bases from J, the junction kept 10 bases outside the gene matches.

The chain joins TRBV6-5 to TRBJ1-2, with D perhaps TRBD1 (5 bases). CDR3 length: 16 residues. CDR1 and CDR2 (germline): MNHEY, SVGAGI. Trimming took 7 bases from V and 2 from J, leaving 20 bases between them. The CDR3, as DNA: TGTGCCAGCAACCCTACCGGGGCCCGGCAGAACTATGGCTACACCTTC. It translates to CASNPTGARQNYGYTF.

The CDR3 coding sequence is TGTGCCAGCAGTGACGGGACAGGGGCTCCGGGCGAGCAGTACTTC. Its translation is CASSDGTGAPGEQYF. V and J are TRBV25-1 and TRBJ2-7, with 10 bases that match TRBD1. With V trimmed by 3 bases and J by 6 bases, 8 bases remained unmatched. The germline V gene has CDR1 MGHDK and CDR2 SYGVNS. This CDR3 spans 15 amino acids.